This T cell receptor (beta chain) was sequenced in a study of shared clonotypes between healthy human individuals. About this clone: Other DNA sequences in this sample translate to the same CDR3.

Per the germline V gene, CDR1 is SNHLY and CDR2 is FYNNEI. This CDR3 contains 12 residues. V dropped 6 bases and J dropped 3 bases, with 7 bases sitting between them. Assay: immunoSEQ multiplex PCR; the TCRdb copy retains only in-frame clones and omits some. The data show some 1,100,000 clones, about 84% seen once. V is TRBV2 and J is TRBJ2-3; a weak D match, TRBD2 (6 bases). This sequence was found in a man aged 18-30 years in good health. Some clones in this sample may be carry-over from other donors' samples. The sequenced sample consisted of memory CD4+ T cells from PBMCs. Subset reported: CD45RA-negative fraction. DNA of the CDR3: TGTGCCAGCAGCCTAGCGACAGATACGCAGTATTTT. Translated: CASSLATDTQYF.